This TCR beta chain was retrieved from a study of post-analysis software for immune sequencing data. Carried by the TCR beta cDNA libraries were unique molecular identifiers. MiXCR, run by TCRdb on the PCR reads, gives a single entry per CDR3 protein. The profile shows approximately 730,000 distinct CDR3 sequences, approximately 44% of them singletons. The clonotype originates from a girl between 10 and 17 years old with multiple sclerosis. Sample: blood.

The chain's CDR3 is CASREGGGGPEAFF. The CDR3 bases are TGTGCCAGCAGGGAGGGGGGCGGAGGGCCTGAAGCTTTCTTT. V usage is TRBV7-9 and J usage is TRBJ1-1; maybe TRBD1 (6 bases). CDR1 and CDR2 (germline): SEHNR, FQNEAQ (reference sequence). V gave up 6 bases and J gave up 6 bases, with 17 bases separating them. This CDR3 spans 14 amino acids.